This T cell receptor (beta chain) was identified during a study of T cell changes during pregnancy in multiple sclerosis. The CDR3 consists of 10 residues. Germline V gene lookup returns CDR1 SQVTM and CDR2 ANQGSEA. V lost 2 bases, J lost 7 bases, and 5 bases lay in between. The assay was immunoSEQ multiplex PCR, and TCRdb's table has in-frame clones only and misses some. The sample lists about 51,000 clones, approximately 93% occurring once. This specimen consisted of peripheral blood, obtained in the second trimester of pregnancy. The clonotype originates from a female donor with multiple sclerosis, enrolled in a pregnancy study. The rearrangement uses TRBV29-1 and TRBJ1-1; the D is unclear. In nucleotides, the CDR3 is TGCAGCGTTGAATTCGGTGAAGCTTTCTTT. Its protein is CSVEFGEAFF.